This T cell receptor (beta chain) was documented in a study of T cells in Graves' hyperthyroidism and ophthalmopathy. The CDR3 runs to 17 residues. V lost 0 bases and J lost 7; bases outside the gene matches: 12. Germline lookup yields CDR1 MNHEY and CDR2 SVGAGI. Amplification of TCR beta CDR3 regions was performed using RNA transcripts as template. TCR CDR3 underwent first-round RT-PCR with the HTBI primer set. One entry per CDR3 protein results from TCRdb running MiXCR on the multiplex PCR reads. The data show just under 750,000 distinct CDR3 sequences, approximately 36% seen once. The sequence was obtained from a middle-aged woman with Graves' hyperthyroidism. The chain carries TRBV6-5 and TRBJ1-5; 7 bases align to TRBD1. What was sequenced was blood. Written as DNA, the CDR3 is TGTGCCAGCAGTTACTCGCCCGACAGGGCTTCTGGGCAGCCCCAGCATTTT. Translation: CASSYSPDRASGQPQHF.